The 5 T cell receptor beta chains below come from one sample, sequenced in a study of regulatory T cells in long-lasting Graves disease. Specified time point: newly diagnosed GD, antithyroid drugs for less than 3 months. The TCR library was made from RNA that had been extracted from PBMCs in TRIzol. Arm-PCR with iRepertoire HTBI primers amplified the CDR3 regions for these TCR beta libraries. TCRdb processed the multiplex PCR reads anew with MiXCR; each CDR3 protein has one entry. The profile covers around 500,000 distinct CDR3 sequences, with 15% to 20% appearing a single time and around a quarter taken by the ten largest. The same sample was also used in a study of T cells in Graves' hyperthyroidism and ophthalmopathy.

Here the sequenced sample was peripheral blood mononuclear cells (PBMCs), taken at new diagnosis, from a patient treated with antithyroid drugs. The receptors stem from a middle-aged woman with Graves disease.

At least ten counts were recorded for this clonotype. The chain is built from TRBV13 and TRBJ2-2; D remains unclear. Germline V gene data show CDR1 as PRHDT and CDR2 as FYEKMQ (reference sequence). Trimming took 5 bases from V and 1 from J, leaving 11 bases between them. CDR3 length: 15 residues. CDR3 DNA sequence: TGTGCCAGCAGCACACCTGGAGAGAACACCGGGGAGCTGTTTTTT. This translates into CASSTPGENTGELFF. Filled out from reference TRBV13 and TRBJ2-2, the complete variable domain reads AAGVIQSPRHLIKEKRETATLKCYPIPRHDTVYWYQQGPGQDPQFLISFYEKMQSDKGSIPDRFSAQQFSDYHSELNMSSLELGDSALYFCASSTPGENTGELFFGEGSRLTVL.

The chain combines TRBV4-1 with TRBJ1-5, with a possible D match to TRBD1 (6 bases). The length of the CDR3 is 14 residues. The germline gives CDR1 MGHRA, CDR2 YSYEKL. V was clipped by 5 bases and J by 5 bases, with 13 bases between them. CDR3 sequence reads: CASSAGTLDQPQHF. The CDR3 DNA is TGCGCCAGCAGCGCCGGGACACTAGATCAGCCCCAGCATTTT.

The chain is built from TRBV18 and TRBJ2-5; D call uncertain. Germline CDR1 KGHSH, CDR2 LQKENI. V lost 0 bases and J 5 bases, leaving 10 bases between the germline ends. CDR3 length: 14 amino acids. The CDR3 loop reads CASSPPSTRETQYF. Here the CDR3 DNA reads TGTGCCAGCTCACCACCGTCAACCCGGGAGACCCAGTACTTC.

This clonotype was found a few times. This sequence joins TRBV5-6 and TRBJ1-1; D remains unclear. From germline, CDR1 is SGHDT and CDR2 YYEEEE. V shed 3 bases and J shed 3 bases, with 15 bases lying between them. The CDR3 is 15 residues long. The CDR3 DNA reads TGTGCCAGCAGCTCCGCGATTACCAAATACACTGAAGCTTTCTTT. Translating it yields CASSSAITKYTEAFF.

This clonotype has just a few counts. The rearrangement uses TRBV7-9 and TRBJ1-3; no definite D call. The CDR3 contains 17 residues. Trimming pared 5 bases from V and 0 bases from J, leaving 17 bases between. Germline loops: CDR1 SEHNR, CDR2 FQNEAQ (reference sequence). DNA for the CDR3: TGTGCCAGCAGCCGACCCGGACTGACGAGCTCTGGAAACACCATATATTTT. Translation gives CASSRPGLTSSGNTIYF.